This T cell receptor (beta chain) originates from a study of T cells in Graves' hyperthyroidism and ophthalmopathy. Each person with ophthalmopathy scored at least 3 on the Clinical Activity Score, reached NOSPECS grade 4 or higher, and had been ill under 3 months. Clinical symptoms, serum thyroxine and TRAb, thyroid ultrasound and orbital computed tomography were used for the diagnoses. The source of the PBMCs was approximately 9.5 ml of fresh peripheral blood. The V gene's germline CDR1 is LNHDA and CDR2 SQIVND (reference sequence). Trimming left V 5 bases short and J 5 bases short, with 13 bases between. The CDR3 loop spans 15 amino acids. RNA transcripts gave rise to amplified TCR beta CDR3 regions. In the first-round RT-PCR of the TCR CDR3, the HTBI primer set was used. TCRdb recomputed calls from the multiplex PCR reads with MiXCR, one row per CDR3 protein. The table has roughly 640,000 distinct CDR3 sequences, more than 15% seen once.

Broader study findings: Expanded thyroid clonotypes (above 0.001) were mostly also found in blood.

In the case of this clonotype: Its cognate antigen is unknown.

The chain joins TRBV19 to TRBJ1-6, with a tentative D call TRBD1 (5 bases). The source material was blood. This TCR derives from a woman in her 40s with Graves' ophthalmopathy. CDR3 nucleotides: TGTGCCAGTAGTGGAGACAGCAGGGATAATTCACCCCTCCACTTT. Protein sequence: CASSGDSRDNSPLHF.